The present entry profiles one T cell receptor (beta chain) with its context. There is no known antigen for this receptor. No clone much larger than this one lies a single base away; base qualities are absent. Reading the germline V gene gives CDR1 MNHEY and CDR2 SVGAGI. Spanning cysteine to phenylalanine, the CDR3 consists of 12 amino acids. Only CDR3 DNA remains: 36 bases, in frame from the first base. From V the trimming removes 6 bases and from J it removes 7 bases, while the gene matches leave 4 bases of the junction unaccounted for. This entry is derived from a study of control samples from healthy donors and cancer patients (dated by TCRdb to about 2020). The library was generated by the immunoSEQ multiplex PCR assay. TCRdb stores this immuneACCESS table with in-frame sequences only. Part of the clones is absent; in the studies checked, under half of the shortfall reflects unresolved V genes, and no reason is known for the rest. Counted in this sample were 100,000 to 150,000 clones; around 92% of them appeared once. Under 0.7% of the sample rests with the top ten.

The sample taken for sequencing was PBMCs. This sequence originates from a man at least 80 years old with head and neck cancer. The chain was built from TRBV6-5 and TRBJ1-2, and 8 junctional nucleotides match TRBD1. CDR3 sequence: CASSQGASGYTF. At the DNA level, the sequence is TGTGCCAGCAGCCAGGGGGCGAGTGGCTACACCTTC.